Below are 21 T cell receptor beta chains sequenced from a single sample in a study of spatial heterogeneity in lung cancer. Time point noted: blood at routine non-recurrence follow-up after resection. TCRdb reprocessed the 5' RACE reads via MiXCR and lists one record per CDR3 protein. The data contain 100,000 to 120,000 distinct CDR3 sequences, 9.5% to 14% of them singletons. The sequencing here drew on PBMCs, taken at follow-up. Source of these receptors: a female donor with early-stage non-small cell lung cancer.

The table lists this clonotype with many counts. V and J are TRBV5-1 and TRBJ2-3, with D hard to call. V was cut by 3 bases and J by 3 bases, with 8 bases left in between. The CDR3 is 13 residues long. Germline V lookup: CDR1 SGHRS, CDR2 YFSETQ. The CDR3 protein is CASSSLLTDTQYF. The CDR3 DNA is TGCGCCAGCAGCTCACTCCTTACAGATACGCAGTATTTT.

This clonotype appeared a few times. This rearrangement joins TRBV30 to TRBJ1-5; D gene ambiguous. This CDR3 has 13 residues. The germline gives CDR1 GTSNPN, CDR2 SVGIG (reference sequence). Between the trimmed V and J ends, which lost 2 bases and 4 bases, there was a span of 9 bases. CDR3 in DNA: TGTGCCTGGAGTATTGCTTCGAATCAGCCCCAGCATTTT. It codes for CAWSIASNQPQHF.

In its sample, this clonotype was seen many times. The gene calls are TRBV20-1 and TRBJ2-1, with 7 positions matching TRBD2. After removal of 5 bases from V and 4 bases from J, the junction contained 5 bases not matched to a gene. The germline V gene has CDR1 DFQATT and CDR2 SNEGSKA (reference sequence). This CDR3 spans 13 amino acids. For the CDR3, the DNA is TGCAGTGCTCGGGCTAGCGGTTACAATGAGCAGTTCTTC. Its protein is CSARASGYNEQFF.

The chain carries TRBV29-1 and TRBJ2-5, with D tentatively TRBD2 (5 bases). V was pared by 3 bases and J by 4 bases, with 9 bases between. Germline V gene sequence: CDR1 SQVTM, CDR2 ANQGSEA. The CDR3 totals 12 residues. The DNA for the CDR3 is TGCAGCGTTGACGGAGGAGTAGAGACCCAGTACTTC. Its protein product is CSVDGGVETQYF.

CDR3 nucleotide sequence: TGTGCCAGCAGCGGTATAGCGGGAGCGACCAAAAACATTCAGTACTTC. It encodes CASSGIAGATKNIQYF. The chain joins TRBV3-1 to TRBJ2-4; TRBD2 matches at 9 bases. V trimming: 5 bases; J trimming: 2 bases; junction bases outside the gene matches: 7. The germline CDR1 and CDR2 sequences are LGHDT and YNNKEL (reference sequence). The CDR3 is 16 residues long.

This chain links TRBV12-3 or TRBV12-4 with TRBJ2-3; D is perhaps TRBD1 or TRBD2 (5 bases each). CDR3 length equals 14 residues. With 5 bases removed from V and 4 bases from J, the gap between germline ends came to 13 bases. The CDR3 region has the DNA TGTGCCAGCAGTCCAGGGACCCCGGCAGATACGCAGTATTTT. It codes for CASSPGTPADTQYF.

This clonotype was seen only a few times. The J gene is TRBJ1-2, the V gene TRBV7-8; the match to TRBD1 covers 9 bases. V dropped 2 bases and J dropped 5; count of bases not matched to a gene: 3. Germline V gene data show CDR1 as SGHVS and CDR2 as FQNEAQ. CDR3 length: 14 amino acids. The CDR3 bases are TGTGCCAGCAGCTTATCGGGACAGGGATATGGCTACACCTTC. It translates to CASSLSGQGYGYTF.

V usage is TRBV10-3 and J usage is TRBJ2-3; unclear D gene. CDR1 ENHRY and CDR2 SYGVKD come from the germline V gene. The CDR3 runs to 16 residues. Trimming left V 2 bases short and J 0 bases short, with 12 bases between. DNA of the CDR3: TGTGCCATCAGTGAGAGGGATTTGCCTAGCACAGATACGCAGTATTTT. It specifies CAISERDLPSTDTQYF.

This chain uses TRBV7-2 with TRBJ1-6; D is possibly TRBD1 (5 bases). Trimming took 3 bases from V and 7 from J, leaving 7 bases between them. The CDR3 runs 13 residues. Germline V CDR1 and CDR2: SGHTA, FQGNSA. CDR3 in amino acids: CASSFRQNSPLHF. CDR3 in DNA: TGTGCCAGCAGCTTCCGACAGAATTCACCCCTCCACTTT.

The V gene is TRBV19, the J gene TRBJ1-1, with TRBD1 as a possible D gene (6 bases). V lost 5 bases and J 2 bases, leaving 18 bases between the germline ends. CDR3 length: 16 residues. Germline assignment: CDR1 LNHDA and CDR2 SQIVND (reference sequence). The CDR3, as DNA: TGTGCCAGTAGTGCCGTCCAGACAGGTGCTAACACTGAAGCTTTCTTT. Its translation is CASSAVQTGANTEAFF.

This clonotype was picked up many times. This chain uses TRBV20-1 with TRBJ2-5; D unclear. Germline V CDR1 and CDR2: DFQATT, SNEGSKA (reference sequence). The CDR3 is 12 residues long. V shed 6 bases and J shed 7 bases, with 15 bases lying between them. The CDR3 DNA is TGCAGTGCCTTCTCCCCGGGCGTGACCCAGTACTTC. Protein sequence: CSAFSPGVTQYF.

This clonotype was picked up a small number of times. This chain links TRBV6-5 with TRBJ2-3, with D uncertain. Germline lookup yields CDR1 MNHEY and CDR2 SVGAGI. The germline V and J ends were trimmed by 2 bases and 1 base, with 10 bases remaining between them. The CDR3 runs 15 residues. This CDR3 is CASSYTYRGTDTQYF. The CDR3 bases are TGTGCCAGCAGTTACACCTATCGCGGCACAGATACGCAGTATTTT.

Only a few counts were recorded for this clonotype. The V and J genes are TRBV12-5 and TRBJ2-1; no clear D gene. Trimming left V 1 base short and J 5 bases short, with 6 bases between. Germline V CDR1 and CDR2: LGHNT, FRNRAP. The CDR3 contains 13 residues. CDR3: CASGLDLDNEQFF. CDR3 DNA sequence: TGTGCTAGTGGTTTGGATCTTGACAATGAGCAGTTCTTC.

This clonotype came up a few times. The rearrangement links TRBV3-1 to TRBJ2-5; 10 bases agree with TRBD2. V was clipped by 4 bases and J by 2 bases; unmatched bases: 7. The germline gives CDR1 LGHDT, CDR2 YNNKEL (reference sequence). This CDR3 has 16 amino acids. CDR3 DNA: TGTGCCAGCAGCCGTAATAGCGGGAGGACGCAAGAGACCCAGTACTTC. Residues: CASSRNSGRTQETQYF.

The rearrangement uses TRBV5-6 and TRBJ2-1; D possibly corresponds to TRBD2 (6 bases). This CDR3 region has 14 residues. V lost 4 bases and J 6 bases, leaving 14 bases between the germline ends. CDR1 is SGHDT and CDR2 is YYEEEE in the germline V gene. The CDR3 reads CASSRRGAFNEQFF. The CDR3 coding sequence is TGTGCCAGCAGCCGGCGGGGCGCTTTCAATGAGCAGTTCTTC.

A few counts support this clonotype. The rearrangement joins TRBV3-1 to TRBJ1-1; no firm D call. Trimming cost V 7 bases and J 6 bases, with 15 bases left between them. The germline V gene encodes CDR1 LGHDT and CDR2 YNNKEL (reference sequence). The CDR3 totals 13 residues. CDR3: CASTDARLPEAFF. The CDR3 DNA sequence: TGTGCCAGCACGGACGCCCGCCTCCCTGAAGCTTTCTTT. The whole variable domain, filled in from reference TRBV3-1 and TRBJ1-1, reads DTAVSQTPKYLVTQMGNDKSIKCEQNLGHDTMYWYKQDSKKFLKIMFSYNNKELIINETVPNRFSPKSPDKAHLNLHINSLELGDSAVYFCASTDARLPEAFFGQGTRLTVV.

This clonotype has a count of ten or more. The chain carries TRBV5-5 and TRBJ2-7; 8 nucleotides match TRBD1. The CDR3 sequence is 14 residues long. Trimming at V came to 4 bases and at J to 2 bases, leaving 5 bases not matched to a gene. Per the germline V gene, CDR1 is SGHKS and CDR2 is YYEKEE (reference sequence). This CDR3 reads CASSRRTGTYEQYF. CDR3 bases: TGTGCCAGCAGCCGCCGGACAGGGACCTACGAGCAGTACTTC.

The gene calls are TRBV25-1 and TRBJ2-5; D is possibly TRBD1 (6 bases). The ends were cut back, 5 bases at V and 1 base at J, with 17 bases in the middle. This CDR3 comprises 16 residues. Per germline, CDR1 MGHDK and CDR2 SYGVNS. This chain's CDR3 is CASSRDGQPFQETQYF. The DNA for the CDR3 is TGTGCCAGCAGTAGAGATGGACAGCCCTTCCAAGAGACCCAGTACTTC.

The rearrangement joins TRBV3-1 to TRBJ1-4; 7 bases map to TRBD1. In germline, CDR1 is LGHDT, CDR2 YNNKEL (reference sequence). The length of the CDR3 is 14 residues. V dropped 1 base and J dropped 8; count of bases not matched to a gene: 4. The chain's CDR3 is CASSQGGRGEKLFF. The CDR3 nucleotides read TGTGCCAGCAGCCAAGGAGGCAGGGGGGAAAAACTGTTTTTT.

The V and J genes are TRBV5-1 and TRBJ1-4; D might be TRBD1 (5 bases). The CDR3 length is 15 residues. Germline V gene data show CDR1 as SGHRS and CDR2 as YFSETQ. V was cut by 4 bases and J by 7 bases, with 17 bases left in between. The CDR3 sequence is CASSRDLRGSEKLFF. CDR3 DNA: TGCGCCAGCAGCAGGGACCTCCGGGGATCTGAAAAACTGTTTTTT. Using reference TRBV5-1 and TRBJ1-4 for the parts outside the CDR3, the full variable domain is KAGVTQTPRYLIKTRGQQVTLSCSPISGHRSVSWYQQTPGQGLQFLFEYFSETQRNKGNFPGRFSGRQFSNSRSEMNVSTLELGDSALYLCASSRDLRGSEKLFFGSGTQLSVL.

This clonotype was seen more than once but under ten times. The rearrangement uses TRBV6-1 and TRBJ1-1; D may be TRBD1 (5 bases). Germline-derived CDR1 and CDR2 are MNHNS and SASEGT. The CDR3 covers 15 residues. V was shortened by 7 bases and J by 0 bases, with 15 bases between the two germline ends. The CDR3 DNA is TGTGCCAGCAACGAACGGGGGTTGCTGAACACTGAAGCTTTCTTT. This sequence encodes CASNERGLLNTEAFF.